This T cell receptor beta chain is drawn from a study of blood T cells in healthy people across ages. A sample-barcoded 5' primer and a J-beta primer mix were used in a second PCR of roughly 7 to 11 cycles. TCRdb independently ran MiXCR on the 5' RACE reads; one entry per CDR3 protein. The data contain roughly 1.7 million distinct CDR3 sequences, almost 35% of them seen just once; the ten biggest clones take up around 10%. The trim removed 3 bases at V and 0 bases at J, leaving 11 bases unmatched. Germline CDR1 DFQATT, CDR2 SNEGSKA (reference sequence). CDR3 length equals 20 residues. This receptor was obtained from a woman aged 25 to 39 in good health. The chain carries TRBV20-1 and TRBJ2-1, with 16 positions matching TRBD2. Sequences were obtained from blood. CDR3 region: CSARGTSGRAPQSSYNEQFF. DNA of the CDR3: TGCAGTGCTAGGGGGACTAGCGGGAGGGCCCCTCAGAGCTCCTACAATGAGCAGTTCTTC.